This T cell receptor (beta chain) was sequenced in a study of OX40 agonist ivuxolimab in advanced cancers. In germline, CDR1 is SGHNT, CDR2 YENEEA. CDR3 length: 15 amino acids. V was pared by 4 bases and J by 3 bases, with 16 bases between. The assay was immunoSEQ multiplex PCR, and TCRdb's table has in-frame clones only and misses some. This table has around 64,000 clones, approximately 88% appearing once. The V gene is TRBV11-3, the J gene TRBJ2-7, with D unclear. The sample in question was CD4+ or CD8+ T cells sorted from blood, obtained in a trial of the OX40 agonist ivuxolimab. The TCR sequence derives from an adult with an advanced solid tumor such as melanoma, head and neck, liver or kidney cancer. The CDR3 DNA follows: TGTGCCAGCAGCTCCCGTACGACGGCAGTCTACGAGCAGTACTTC. Translation: CASSSRTTAVYEQYF.